The 9 T cell receptor beta chains in this list originate from one sample, sequenced in a study of blood T cells in healthy people across ages. The second PCR ran about 6 to 12 cycles with a sample-barcoded 5' primer and J-beta primers. One entry per CDR3 protein results from TCRdb running MiXCR on the 5' RACE reads. The sample has roughly 800,000 distinct CDR3 sequences; roughly 25% are singletons. The data were also submitted as part of a second study, on T cells of mothers and their children.

Sequenced sample: blood. These receptor sequences come from a boy between 10 and 17 years old in good health.

V gene TRBV9 combines with J gene TRBJ2-7, with D tentatively TRBD1 (8 bases). This CDR3 is 15 amino acids long. Trimming took 4 bases from V and 2 from J, leaving 16 bases between them. Germline V lookup: CDR1 SGDLS, CDR2 YYNGEE. The CDR3 nucleotides are TGTGCCAGCAGCCCTAGGGGGGGACAGGCCTACGAGCAGTACTTC. Its translation is CASSPRGGQAYEQYF.

This clonotype was counted a few times. The genes are TRBV20-1 and TRBJ1-1, with D maybe TRBD1 (6 bases). CDR1 is DFQATT and CDR2 is SNEGSKA in the germline V gene (reference sequence). This CDR3 is built from 15 residues. Trimming took 3 bases from V and 5 from J, leaving 19 bases between them. The CDR3 protein is CSASGQTGSKTEAFF. DNA for the CDR3: TGCAGTGCTAGCGGACAGACAGGCTCGAAGACTGAAGCTTTCTTT.

This clonotype has ten or more counts. The J gene is TRBJ2-5, the V gene TRBV5-1; 12 bases line up with TRBD2. Unmatched junction bases numbered 3, after V lost 1 base and J lost 2 bases. The length of the CDR3 is 16 residues. In germline, CDR1 is SGHRS, CDR2 YFSETQ. CDR3 coding DNA: TGCGCCAGCAGCTTGAGGCTAGCGGGGGGGCAAGAGACCCAGTACTTC. This encodes CASSLRLAGGQETQYF.

The chain employs TRBV29-1 and TRBJ2-1, with D possibly matching TRBD1 (5 bases). The CDR3 runs to 13 residues. Trimming shortened V by 0 bases and J by 7 bases, and 10 bases separated the two germline ends. From germline, CDR1 is SQVTM and CDR2 ANQGSEA. CDR3 residues: CSVEDRAGNEQFF. The DNA for the CDR3 is TGCAGCGTTGAAGACAGGGCCGGGAATGAGCAGTTCTTC.

This clonotype has more than one count but fewer than ten. The chain links TRBV7-6 to TRBJ2-1; TRBD2 might be the D (6 bases). The CDR3 sequence is 17 residues long. V was shortened by 2 bases and J by 3 bases, with 17 bases between the two germline ends. Germline CDR1 is SGHVS and CDR2 is FNYEAQ. CDR3 sequence reads: CASSLSGFAGVYNEQFF. In nucleotides, the CDR3 is TGTGCCAGCAGCTTAAGCGGGTTCGCCGGGGTCTACAATGAGCAGTTCTTC.

The chain links TRBV2 to TRBJ1-1, with 7 positions matching TRBD1. Germline loops: CDR1 SNHLY, CDR2 FYNNEI. The CDR3 runs to 15 residues. The V gene end was trimmed by 2 bases and the J gene end by 2 bases; junction bases not matched to a gene: 5. As DNA, the CDR3 is TGTGCCAGCAGTGAACTTAGGGGGCCAAACACTGAAGCTTTCTTT. Amino acid sequence: CASSELRGPNTEAFF.

There are a few counts of this clonotype. The chain employs TRBV6-6 and TRBJ1-2; D remains unclear. CDR3 length: 11 residues. Germline CDR1 and CDR2: MNHNY and SVGAGI (reference sequence). Trimming cost V 8 bases and J 3 bases, with 7 bases left between them. The CDR3 nucleotides read TGTGCCAGCGGCTCGGACTATGGCTACACCTTC. Amino acid sequence: CASGSDYGYTF.

This clonotype has just a few counts. The chain couples TRBV27 to TRBJ2-4; 7 nucleotides match TRBD1. V shed 6 bases, J shed 1 base, and the junction held 6 bases outside the gene matches. Germline CDR1 reads MNHEY; CDR2 reads SMNVEV (reference sequence). The CDR3 totals 15 residues. CDR3 protein: CASSPMTGAKNIQYF. The CDR3 coding sequence is TGTGCCAGCAGCCCCATGACAGGGGCCAAAAACATTCAGTACTTC.

This clonotype has only a few counts. At one end the junction does not follow the germline gene, possibly because of a read error. The chain uses TRBV12-3 or TRBV12-4 and TRBJ1-4; 7 nucleotides agree with TRBD1. The CDR3 is made up of 11 amino acids. The CDR3 loop is CASSQTDRVVF. The CDR3 nucleotides are TGTGCCAGCAGCCAAACCGACAGGGTGGTTTTT.